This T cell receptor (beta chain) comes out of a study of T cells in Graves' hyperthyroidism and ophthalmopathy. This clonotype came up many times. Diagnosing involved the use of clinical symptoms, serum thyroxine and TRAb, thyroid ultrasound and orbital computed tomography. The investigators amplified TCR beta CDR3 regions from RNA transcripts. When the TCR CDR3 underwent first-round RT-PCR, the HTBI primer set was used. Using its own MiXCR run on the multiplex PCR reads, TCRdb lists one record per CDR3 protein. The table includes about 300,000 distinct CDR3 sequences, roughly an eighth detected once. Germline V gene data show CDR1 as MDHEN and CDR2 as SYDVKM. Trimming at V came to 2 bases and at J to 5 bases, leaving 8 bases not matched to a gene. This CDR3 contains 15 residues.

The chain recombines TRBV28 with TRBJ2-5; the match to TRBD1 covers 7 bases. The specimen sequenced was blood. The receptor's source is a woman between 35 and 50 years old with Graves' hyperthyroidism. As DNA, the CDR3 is TGTGCCAGCAGTTTACTGCGGACAGGCGGGGAGACCCAGTACTTC. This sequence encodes CASSLLRTGGETQYF.